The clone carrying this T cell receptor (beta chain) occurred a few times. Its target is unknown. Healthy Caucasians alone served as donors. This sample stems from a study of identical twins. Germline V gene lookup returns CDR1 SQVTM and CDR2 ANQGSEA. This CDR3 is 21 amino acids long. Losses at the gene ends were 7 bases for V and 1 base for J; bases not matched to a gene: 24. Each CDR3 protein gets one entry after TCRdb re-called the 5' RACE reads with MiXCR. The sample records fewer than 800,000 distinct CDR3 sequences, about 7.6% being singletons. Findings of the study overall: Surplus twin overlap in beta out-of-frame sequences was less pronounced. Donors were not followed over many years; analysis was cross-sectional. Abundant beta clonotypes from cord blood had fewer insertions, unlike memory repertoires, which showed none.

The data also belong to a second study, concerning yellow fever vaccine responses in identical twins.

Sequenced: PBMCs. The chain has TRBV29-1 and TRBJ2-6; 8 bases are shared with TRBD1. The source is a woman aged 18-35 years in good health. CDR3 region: CSAQVTTGTGSGPSGANVLTF. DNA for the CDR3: TGCAGCGCCCAGGTAACCACCGGGACAGGATCGGGCCCATCTGGGGCCAACGTCCTGACTTTC.